The rows below give T cell receptor beta chains drawn from one sample of a study of CD8 T cells in Susac syndrome. In TCRdb, the immunoSEQ multiplex PCR reads were re-called with MiXCR into one record per CDR3 protein. Here the sample spans 250,000 to 300,000 distinct CDR3 sequences, 70% to 90% being singletons. Sequenced input: CD8+ T cells from PBMCs. The receptors here all came from a human donor with multiple sclerosis. Each CDR3 is given with its conserved first and last residue. Each record gives: clone size, D gene, V gene, J gene, CDR3 protein, CDR3 DNA. A D gene is named only where the DNA matches it firmly. Not all rows give a size; the values are once, few, many and, for expanded clones, a class.

.	.	TRBV2	TRBJ2-1	CASSEFGGYNEQFF	TGTGCCAGCAGTGAATTCGGGGGTTACAATGAGCAGTTCTTC
once	TRBD2	TRBV3-1	TRBJ2-5	CASSQVPRASGGQETQYF	TGTGCCAGCAGCCAAGTTCCCCGGGCTAGCGGGGGCCAAGAGACCCAGTACTTC
.	TRBD2	TRBV9	TRBJ2-3	CASSVGTSRVADTQYF	TGTGCCAGCAGCGTCGGGACTAGTAGAGTTGCAGATACGCAGTATTTT
once	.	TRBV12-2	TRBJ2-5	CASRLEILAGGEGSGTQYF	TGTGCAAGTCGCTTAGAAATCCTAGCGGGAGGGGAGGGTTCGGGGACCCAGTACTTC
once	.	TRBV29-1	TRBJ2-7	CSVVGTYEQYF	TGCAGCGTTGTCGGGACCTACGAGCAGTACTTC
.	TRBD1	TRBV10-3	TRBJ2-1	CASTRQGTFGNEQFF	TGTGCCAGCACCAGACAGGGGACGTTCGGCAATGAGCAGTTCTTC
once	TRBD2	TRBV28	TRBJ2-1	CASTPRSSGSSNEQFF	TGTGCCAGCACCCCCCGAAGCAGCGGGAGTAGCAATGAGCAGTTCTTC
.	.	TRBV20-1	TRBJ2-3	CSADIGTSTSVTQYF	TGCAGTGCTGATATCGGCACTAGCACTTCGGTTACGCAGTATTTT
.	TRBD2	TRBV7-3	TRBJ2-1	CASSSPTGTSHNEQFF	TGTGCCAGCAGCTCGCCAACCGGGACTAGTCACAATGAGCAGTTCTTC
.	.	TRBV7-9	TRBJ1-5	CASSPPGRGNQPQHF	TGTGCCAGCAGCCCCCCGGGCAGGGGAAATCAGCCCCAGCATTTT
once	.	TRBV12-3/TRBV12-4	TRBJ2-3	CASSSTRGLDTQYF	TGTGCCAGCAGTTCGACCAGGGGATTAGATACGCAGTATTTT
.	.	TRBV13	TRBJ1-5	CASSPGWNQPQHF	TGTGCCAGCAGCCCAGGGTGGAATCAGCCCCAGCATTTT
.	TRBD2	TRBV27	TRBJ2-2	CASSPGGNTGELFF	TGTGCCAGCAGTCCGGGAGGAAACACCGGGGAGCTGTTTTTT
.	TRBD2	TRBV19	TRBJ2-3	CASGFPPAGGRRNTDTQYF	TGTGCCAGCGGCTTTCCCCCAGCGGGAGGGCGGCGTAACACAGATACGCAGTATTTT
.	TRBD2	TRBV4-1	TRBJ2-2	CASSQGGLAERELFF	TGCGCCAGCAGCCAAGGAGGACTAGCGGAGCGGGAGCTGTTTTTT
.	.	TRBV25-1	TRBJ1-1	CASIRRGSNTEAFF	TGTGCCAGCATACGGCGGGGTTCGAACACTGAAGCTTTCTTT
.	.	TRBV23-1	TRBJ2-7	CASTLTGAYEQYF	TGCGCCAGCACCCTTACAGGAGCCTACGAGCAGTACTTC
.	.	TRBV29-1	TRBJ2-3	CSVEGGWSTDTQYF	TGCAGCGTTGAGGGGGGATGGAGCACAGATACGCAGTATTTT
.	TRBD1	TRBV28	TRBJ1-4	CASRLQGTNEKLFF	TGTGCCAGCAGGTTACAGGGGACTAATGAAAAACTGTTTTTT
.	TRBD2	TRBV7-9	TRBJ2-1	CASSWGLAGVSNEQFF	TGTGCCAGCAGCTGGGGACTAGCGGGAGTCTCAAATGAGCAGTTCTTC
.	.	TRBV30	TRBJ2-1	CAWSSLPYNEQFF	TGTGCCTGGAGTAGTCTCCCATACAATGAGCAGTTCTTC
.	TRBD1	TRBV28	TRBJ2-5	CASSGDSLGLETQYF	TGTGCCAGCAGTGGGGACAGCCTGGGGCTGGAGACCCAGTACTTC
.	.	TRBV7-9	TRBJ2-7	CASSPPSGHEQYF	TGTGCCAGCAGCCCCCCCTCTGGTCACGAGCAGTACTTC
.	TRBD1	TRBV20-1	TRBJ2-5	CSANNWTGSGETQYF	TGCAGTGCTAATAATTGGACAGGGAGCGGAGAGACCCAGTACTTC
.	.	TRBV28	TRBJ2-5	CATSPSGETQYF	TGTGCCACCAGTCCCTCCGGGGAGACCCAGTACTTC
.	TRBD2	TRBV2	TRBJ2-1	CASSEAPGLAMNEQFF	TGTGCCAGCAGTGAAGCGCCAGGACTAGCGATGAATGAGCAGTTCTTC
once	.	TRBV7-9	TRBJ2-1	CASSGAGDEQFF	TGTGCCAGCAGCGGCGCCGGGGATGAGCAGTTCTTC
.	.	TRBV29-1	TRBJ1-1	CSVDLLGNHEAFF	TGCAGCGTTGATTTGTTGGGGAACCATGAAGCTTTCTTT